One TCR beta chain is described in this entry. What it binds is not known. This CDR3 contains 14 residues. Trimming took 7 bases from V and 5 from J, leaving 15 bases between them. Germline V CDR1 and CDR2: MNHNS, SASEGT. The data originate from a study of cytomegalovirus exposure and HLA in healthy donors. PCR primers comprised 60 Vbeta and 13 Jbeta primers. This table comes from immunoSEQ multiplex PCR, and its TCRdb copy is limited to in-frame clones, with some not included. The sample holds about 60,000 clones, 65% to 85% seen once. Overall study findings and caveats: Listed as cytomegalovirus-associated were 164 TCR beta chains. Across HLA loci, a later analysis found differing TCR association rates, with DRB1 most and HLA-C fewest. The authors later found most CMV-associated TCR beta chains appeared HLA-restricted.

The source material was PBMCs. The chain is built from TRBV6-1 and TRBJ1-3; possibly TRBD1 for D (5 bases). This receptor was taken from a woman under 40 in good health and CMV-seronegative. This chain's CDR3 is CASTTGGLRNTIYF. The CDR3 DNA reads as TGTGCCAGCACAACAGGAGGGTTGAGAAACACCATATATTTT.